The rows below give T cell receptor beta chains drawn from one sample of a study of T-cell reconstitution after alpha-beta-depleted transplantation in children. One entry per CDR3 protein, called by TCRdb with MiXCR from the PCR reads. The sample lists 490,000 or so distinct CDR3 sequences; around 13% were seen once. The sample here was PBMCs from the stem cell graft donor, taken from the stem cell graft. The receptors here all came from a human donor who donated a stem cell graft to a child with combined immunodeficiency. Both conserved end residues are part of each CDR3. The D gene is left open where the match is weak.

CDR3 protein	J gene	V gene	D gene
CASTPGLEWNEQFF	TRBJ2-1	TRBV12-3/TRBV12-4	TRBD2
CAISSLYQGAGDTQYF	TRBJ2-3	TRBV10-3	.
CSVEPGLGRGTQYF	TRBJ2-5	TRBV29-1	.
CASSLDYLLASQETQYF	TRBJ2-5	TRBV5-4	TRBD2
CASSVGANTGSEQFF	TRBJ2-1	TRBV9	.
CASSQDYLGEQFF	TRBJ2-1	TRBV2	.
CASSQGVTSGEYEQYF	TRBJ2-7	TRBV4-3	TRBD2
CASSHLGREQFF	TRBJ2-1	TRBV12-3/TRBV12-4	.
CASSLYAQGHEQFF	TRBJ2-1	TRBV7-2	.
CASSDGGGANEQFF	TRBJ2-1	TRBV6-4	.
CASSISRTSGFYNEQFF	TRBJ2-1	TRBV5-1	TRBD2
CASVGDSYEQYF	TRBJ2-7	TRBV27	.
CASRGSEAFF	TRBJ1-1	TRBV12-3/TRBV12-4	.
CASSDETGSTYEQYF	TRBJ2-7	TRBV2	.
CASSLVSFGNEKLFF	TRBJ1-4	TRBV7-9	.
CATSSPGTGVEKLFF	TRBJ1-4	TRBV15	TRBD1
CASSHRGPNEQFF	TRBJ2-1	TRBV5-8	TRBD1
CASSPGTSGVYGEQFF	TRBJ2-1	TRBV6-5	TRBD2
CASSYTNYGYTF	TRBJ1-2	TRBV6-5	.
CSALPYPGANVLTF	TRBJ2-6	TRBV20-1	.
CASSPRTGPLSYEQYF	TRBJ2-7	TRBV11-2	.
CASSYWQGAGNEQFF	TRBJ2-1	TRBV6-5	TRBD1
CASSPSGGRNSPLHF	TRBJ1-6	TRBV9	.
CASSLNTIKGNEQFF	TRBJ2-1	TRBV7-2	.
CASGPEEGYEQYF	TRBJ2-7	TRBV5-1	.
CASSQFNIQETQYF	TRBJ2-5	TRBV7-2	.
CATSRDGAVYEQYF	TRBJ2-7	TRBV15	.
CASREGQALGYTF	TRBJ1-2	TRBV12-3/TRBV12-4	TRBD1